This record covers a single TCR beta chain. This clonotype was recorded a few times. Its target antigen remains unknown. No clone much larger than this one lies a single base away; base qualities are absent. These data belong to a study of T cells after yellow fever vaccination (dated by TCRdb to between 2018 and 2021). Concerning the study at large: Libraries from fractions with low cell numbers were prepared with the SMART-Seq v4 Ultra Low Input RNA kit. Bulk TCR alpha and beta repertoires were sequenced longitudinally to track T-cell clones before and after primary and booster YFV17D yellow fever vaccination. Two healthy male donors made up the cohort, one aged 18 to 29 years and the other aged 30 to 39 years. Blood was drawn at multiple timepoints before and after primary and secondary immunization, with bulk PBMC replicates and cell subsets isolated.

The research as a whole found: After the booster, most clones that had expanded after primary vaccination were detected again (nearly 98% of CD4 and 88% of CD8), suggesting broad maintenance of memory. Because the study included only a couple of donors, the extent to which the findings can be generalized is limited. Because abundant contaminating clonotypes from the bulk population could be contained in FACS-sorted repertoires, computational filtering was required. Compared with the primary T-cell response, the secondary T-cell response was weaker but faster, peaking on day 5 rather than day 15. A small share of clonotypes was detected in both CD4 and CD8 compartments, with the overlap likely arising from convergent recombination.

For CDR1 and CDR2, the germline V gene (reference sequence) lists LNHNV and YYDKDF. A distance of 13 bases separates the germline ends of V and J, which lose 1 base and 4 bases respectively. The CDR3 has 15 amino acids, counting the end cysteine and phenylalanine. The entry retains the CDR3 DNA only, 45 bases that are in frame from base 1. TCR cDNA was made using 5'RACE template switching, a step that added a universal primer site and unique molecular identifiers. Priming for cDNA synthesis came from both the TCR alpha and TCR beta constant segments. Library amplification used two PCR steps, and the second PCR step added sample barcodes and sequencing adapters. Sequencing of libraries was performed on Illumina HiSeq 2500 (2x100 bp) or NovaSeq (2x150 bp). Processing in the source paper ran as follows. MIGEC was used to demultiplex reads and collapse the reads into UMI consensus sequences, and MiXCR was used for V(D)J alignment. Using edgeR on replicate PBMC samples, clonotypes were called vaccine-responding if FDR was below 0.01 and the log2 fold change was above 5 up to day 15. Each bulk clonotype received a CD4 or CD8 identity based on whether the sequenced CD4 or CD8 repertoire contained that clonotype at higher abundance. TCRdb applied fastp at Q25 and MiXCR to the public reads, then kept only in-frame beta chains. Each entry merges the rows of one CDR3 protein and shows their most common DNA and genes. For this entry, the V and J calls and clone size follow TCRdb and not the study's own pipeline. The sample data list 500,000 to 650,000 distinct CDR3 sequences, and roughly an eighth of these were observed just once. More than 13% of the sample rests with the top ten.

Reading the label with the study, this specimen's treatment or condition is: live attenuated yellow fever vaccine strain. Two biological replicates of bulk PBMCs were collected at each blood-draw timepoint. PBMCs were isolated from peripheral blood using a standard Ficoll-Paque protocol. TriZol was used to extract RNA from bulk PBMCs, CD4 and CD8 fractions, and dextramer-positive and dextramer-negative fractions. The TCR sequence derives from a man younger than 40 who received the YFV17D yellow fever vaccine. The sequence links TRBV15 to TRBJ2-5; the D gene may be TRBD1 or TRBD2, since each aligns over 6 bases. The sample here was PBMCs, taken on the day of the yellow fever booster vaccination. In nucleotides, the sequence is TGTGCCACCAGCAGAGGGTCGGGGGCCCGAGAGACCCAGTACTTC. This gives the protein CATSRGSGARETQYF. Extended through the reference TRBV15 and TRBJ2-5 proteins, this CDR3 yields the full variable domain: DAMVIQNPRYQVTQFGKPVTLSCSQTLNHNVMYWYQQKSSQAPKLLFHYYDKDFNNEADTPDNFQSRRPNTSFCFLDIRSPGLGDTAMYLCATSRGSGARETQYFGPGTRLLVL.